This TCR beta chain comes out of a study of blood T cell repertoires in COVID-19. At the level of the study: The study drew acute and convalescent COVID-19 samples from the United States, Italy and Spain. The cDNA or gDNA used as material had been derived from T cells, B-cell-depleted T cells, or PBMCs.

There are a few counts of this clone. Original processing methods: Estimation of nucleated cell counts relied on the amplification of reference gene primers. The protocol was immunoSEQ multiplex PCR, while the TCRdb copy is restricted to in-frame clones and leaves out a portion. For V, J and clone size, that table is used; D and trimming come from the DNA. Of about 210,000 clones listed, just over 90% are singletons. The CDR3 spans 17 residues. Trimming cost V 0 bases and J 5 bases, with 17 bases left between them. Germline CDR1 reads LGHNA; CDR2 reads YNFKEQ. The TCR originated in a young man with acute or convalescent COVID-19. V gene TRBV4-2 combines with J gene TRBJ1-5, with D perhaps TRBD1 (6 bases). The sample was peripheral blood. This chain's CDR3 is CASSQDRGGPPDQPQHF. CDR3 coding DNA: TGTGCCAGCAGCCAAGATCGCGGGGGGCCCCCGGATCAGCCCCAGCATTTT.